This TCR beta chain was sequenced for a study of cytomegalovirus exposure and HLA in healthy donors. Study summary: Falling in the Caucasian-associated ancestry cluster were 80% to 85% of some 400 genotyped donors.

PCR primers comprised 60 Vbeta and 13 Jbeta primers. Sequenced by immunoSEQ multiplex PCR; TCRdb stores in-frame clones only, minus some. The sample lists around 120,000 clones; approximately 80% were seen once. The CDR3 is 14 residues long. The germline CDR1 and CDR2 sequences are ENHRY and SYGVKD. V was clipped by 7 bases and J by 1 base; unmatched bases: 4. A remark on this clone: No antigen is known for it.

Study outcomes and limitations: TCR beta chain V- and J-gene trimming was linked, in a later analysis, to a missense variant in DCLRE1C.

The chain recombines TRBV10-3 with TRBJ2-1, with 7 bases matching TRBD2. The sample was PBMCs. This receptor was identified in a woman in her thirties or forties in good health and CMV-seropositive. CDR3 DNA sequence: TGTGCCATCACGATCGGGGGGTCCTACAATGAGCAGTTCTTC. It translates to CAITIGGSYNEQFF.